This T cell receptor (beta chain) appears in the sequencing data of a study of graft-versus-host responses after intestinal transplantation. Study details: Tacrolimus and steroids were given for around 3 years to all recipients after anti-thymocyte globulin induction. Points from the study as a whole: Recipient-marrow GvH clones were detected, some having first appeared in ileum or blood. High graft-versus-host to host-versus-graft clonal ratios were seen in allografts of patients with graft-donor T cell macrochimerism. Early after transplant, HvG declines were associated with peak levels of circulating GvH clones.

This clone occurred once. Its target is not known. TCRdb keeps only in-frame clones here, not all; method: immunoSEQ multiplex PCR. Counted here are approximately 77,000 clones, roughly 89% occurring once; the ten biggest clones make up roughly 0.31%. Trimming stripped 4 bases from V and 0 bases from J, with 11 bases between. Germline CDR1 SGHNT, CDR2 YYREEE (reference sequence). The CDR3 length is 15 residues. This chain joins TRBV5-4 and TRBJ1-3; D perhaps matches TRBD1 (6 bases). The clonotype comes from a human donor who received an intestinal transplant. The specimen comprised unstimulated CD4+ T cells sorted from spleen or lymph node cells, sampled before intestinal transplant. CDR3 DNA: TGTGCCAGCAGCCCAGACAGGCCCTCTGGAAACACCATATATTTT. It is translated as CASSPDRPSGNTIYF.